These 20 T cell receptor beta chains were sequenced from one sample in a study of T cell responses to AZD1222 COVID-19 vaccine. Using immunoSEQ multiplex PCR, the repertoire was profiled, and TCRdb retains in-frame clones only, with some absent. The table shows roughly 28,000 clones, with 85% to 95% occurring only once. Specimen: peripheral blood, collected on day 0 of AZD1222 vaccination. The receptors here all came from an adult in good health.

This rearrangement joins TRBV19 to TRBJ1-1, with 10 bases lining up with TRBD1. The V gene's germline CDR1 is LNHDA and CDR2 SQIVND (reference sequence). The CDR3 consists of 14 residues. V was pared by 7 bases and J by 7 bases, with 9 bases of the junction left unmatched. The CDR3 bases are TGTGCCAGTACCCATGTGGGACAGGGGAATGAAGCTTTCTTT. Protein product: CASTHVGQGNEAFF.

The CDR3 DNA sequence: TGTGCCAGCATGGGCAGCCAGTATGGCTACACCTTC. Its translation is CASMGSQYGYTF. The rearrangement uses TRBV6-5 and TRBJ1-2; D remains unclear. Germline-derived CDR1 and CDR2 are MNHEY and SVGAGI. V was shortened by 7 bases and J by 5 bases, with 11 bases between the two germline ends. The CDR3 is 12 residues long.

The rearrangement links TRBV4-2 to TRBJ2-7; perhaps D is TRBD1 or TRBD2 (5 bases each). CDR3 size: 14 residues. Deletions cut 4 bases from V and 7 bases from J, with 17 bases between. Germline-derived CDR1 and CDR2 are LGHNA and YNFKEQ. The CDR3 DNA is TGTGCCAGCAGCCCCGGGGACGGCCCCGTAGAGCAGTACTTC. Encoded protein: CASSPGDGPVEQYF.

This chain links TRBV11-3 with TRBJ2-3; D uncertain. Trimming left V 5 bases short and J 3 bases short, with 12 bases between. CDR1 SGHNT and CDR2 YENEEA come from the germline V gene. The CDR3 has 14 amino acids. As DNA, the CDR3 is TGTGCCAGCAGCCAAGGACGGTCTACAGATACGCAGTATTTT. This translates into CASSQGRSTDTQYF. The full variable domain, its missing parts supplied by reference TRBV11-3 and TRBJ2-3, is EAGVVQSPRYKIIEKKQPVAFWCNPISGHNTLYWYLQNLGQGPELLIRYENEEAVDDSQLPKDRFSAERLKGVDSTLKIQPAELGDSAVYLCASSQGRSTDTQYFGPGTRLTVL.

J is TRBJ1-5 and V is TRBV14; D is undetermined. In germline, CDR1 is SGHDN, CDR2 FVKESK. CDR3 length: 14 amino acids. Deletions cut 1 base from V and 6 bases from J, with 10 bases between. The CDR3 sequence is CASSQGQSTQPQHF. CDR3 coding DNA: TGTGCCAGCAGCCAAGGCCAGTCCACTCAGCCCCAGCATTTT.

The V and J genes are TRBV6-5 and TRBJ1-1, with TRBD1 as a possible D gene (6 bases). Trimming took 2 bases from V and 3 from J, leaving 13 bases between them. Germline lookup yields CDR1 MNHEY and CDR2 SVGAGI. The CDR3 has 15 residues. CDR3 amino acids: CASSYSGQIHTEAFF. CDR3 DNA: TGTGCCAGCAGTTACAGCGGACAGATACACACTGAAGCTTTCTTT.

This rearrangement joins TRBV5-5 to TRBJ2-3; 8 nucleotides agree with TRBD1. The ends lost 3 bases at V and 4 bases at J; junction bases unmatched: 7. Per germline, CDR1 SGHKS and CDR2 YYEKEE (reference sequence). This CDR3 contains 15 residues. The CDR3, as DNA: TGTGCCAGCAGCTCCGGGACAGGTGCGGCAGATACGCAGTATTTT. Its protein product is CASSSGTGAADTQYF.

The chain is built from TRBV4-3 and TRBJ2-1; D is perhaps TRBD2 (5 bases). Germline V lookup: CDR1 LGHNA, CDR2 YSLEER. V gave up 1 base and J gave up 1 base, with 8 bases separating them. This CDR3 has 15 amino acids. The CDR3 sequence: CASSQVTRSYNEQFF. The CDR3, as DNA: TGCGCCAGCAGCCAAGTTACTAGGTCCTACAATGAGCAGTTCTTC.

A single count supports this clone. V gene TRBV10-3 combines with J gene TRBJ1-1, with D possibly matching TRBD1 (5 bases). The germline V gene has CDR1 ENHRY and CDR2 SYGVKD. The germline V and J ends were trimmed by 6 bases and 2 bases, with 10 bases remaining between them. The CDR3 is 13 amino acids. The CDR3 DNA follows: TGTGCCATCAGAAGACAGATCAACACTGAAGCTTTCTTT. Protein: CAIRRQINTEAFF.

The chain carries TRBV10-3 and TRBJ1-1; 11 bases are a match to TRBD1. The CDR3 is 16 amino acids. CDR1 ENHRY and CDR2 SYGVKD come from the germline V gene. Trimming cost V 1 base and J 5 bases; bases outside gene matches: 6. The CDR3 coding sequence is TGTGCCATCAGTGAGTACTCCGGGACAGGGGGTACTGAAGCTTTCTTT. Its protein is CAISEYSGTGGTEAFF.

The V and J genes are TRBV18 and TRBJ1-1; D is ambiguous. The CDR3 sequence is 15 residues long. Between the trimmed V and J ends, which lost 0 bases and 1 base, there was a span of 9 bases. In germline, CDR1 is KGHSH, CDR2 LQKENI. The CDR3 loop is CASSPPVDGNTEAFF. CDR3 bases: TGTGCCAGCTCACCACCCGTGGACGGGAACACTGAAGCTTTCTTT. The whole variable domain, filled in from reference TRBV18 and TRBJ1-1, reads NAGVMQNPRHLVRRRGQEARLRCSPMKGHSHVYWYRQLPEEGLKFMVYLQKENIIDESGMPKERFSAEFPKEGPSILRIQQVVRGDSAAYFCASSPPVDGNTEAFFGQGTRLTVV.

The gene calls are TRBV7-2 and TRBJ1-2, with D perhaps matching TRBD1 (5 bases). Germline V gene sequence: CDR1 SGHTA, CDR2 FQGNSA. Trimming took 5 bases from V and 4 from J, leaving 17 bases between them. The CDR3 spans 15 residues. CDR3 DNA sequence: TGTGCCAGCAGCCCTGACAGAATACCCCGCTATGGCTACACCTTC. It specifies CASSPDRIPRYGYTF.

CDR3 region: CASSPWTGTADTQYF. CDR3 nucleotides: TGTGCCAGTAGTCCCTGGACTGGAACCGCAGATACGCAGTATTTT. This sequence joins TRBV19 and TRBJ2-3; possibly TRBD2 for D (5 bases). Germline-derived CDR1 and CDR2 are LNHDA and SQIVND (reference sequence). The V gene lost 5 bases and the J gene lost 4 bases, with 16 bases spanning the gap. CDR3 length: 15 residues. Drawing the rest from reference TRBV19 and TRBJ2-3, the complete variable domain is DGGITQSPKYLFRKEGQNVTLSCEQNLNHDAMYWYRQDPGQGLRLIYYSQIVNDFQKGDIAEGYSVSREKKESFPLTVTSAQKNPTAFYLCASSPWTGTADTQYFGPGTRLTVL.

The gene calls are TRBV28 and TRBJ1-2; D remains ambiguous. V was cut by 2 bases and J by 4 bases, with 8 bases left in between. There are 13 residues in the CDR3. Germline V lookup: CDR1 MDHEN, CDR2 SYDVKM. CDR3 DNA: TGTGCCAGCAGTTTAAAGGTAGCCTATGGCTACACCTTC. Protein sequence: CASSLKVAYGYTF.

The V gene is TRBV18, the J gene TRBJ1-1; D perhaps matches TRBD1 (6 bases). Trimming cost V 0 bases and J 4 bases, with 12 bases left between them. The CDR3 runs 15 residues. Germline V gives CDR1 KGHSH, CDR2 LQKENI. CDR3 in amino acids: CASSPPEGGSTEAFF. The CDR3 nucleotides read TGTGCCAGCTCACCACCGGAAGGGGGAAGCACTGAAGCTTTCTTT.

The V gene is TRBV25-1, the J gene TRBJ1-2; D is undetermined. Trimming took 0 bases from V and 6 from J, leaving 2 bases between them. CDR1 and CDR2 from the germline V gene are MGHDK and SYGVNS. This CDR3 contains 11 residues. In DNA form, the CDR3 reads TGTGCCAGCAGTGAATATAATGGCTACACCTTC. Its protein is CASSEYNGYTF.

The CDR3 loop is CASSYGTQAPLHF. In DNA, the CDR3 is TGTGCCAGCAGTTACGGGACTCAGGCACCCCTCCACTTT. V is TRBV6-6 and J is TRBJ1-6, with a weak D call TRBD1 (5 bases). The germline V and J ends were trimmed by 2 bases and 11 bases, with 10 bases remaining between them. Per germline, CDR1 MNHNY and CDR2 SVGAGI (reference sequence). The CDR3 runs 13 residues.

This clone has a handful of counts. This chain links TRBV5-4 with TRBJ1-2; TRBD1 matches at 8 bases. Unmatched junction bases numbered 0, after V lost 0 bases and J lost 2 bases. The CDR3 covers 14 residues. The V gene's germline CDR1 is SGHNT and CDR2 YYREEE (reference sequence). This chain's CDR3 is CASSLAGGNYGYTF. CDR3 coding DNA: TGTGCCAGCAGCTTGGCAGGGGGCAACTATGGCTACACCTTC.

The V gene is TRBV6-4, the J gene TRBJ2-1; 10 bases fit TRBD1. The CDR3 consists of 14 residues. CDR1 is MRHNA and CDR2 is SNTAGT in the germline V gene. With V trimmed by 6 bases and J by 2 bases, 1 base remained unmatched. CDR3 coding DNA: TGTGCCAGCAGCGGACAGGGGGCCTACAATGAGCAGTTCTTC. Residues: CASSGQGAYNEQFF.

This clone was observed a few times. This chain connects TRBV6-6 to TRBJ1-6; 10 positions match TRBD1. Trimming removed 8 bases from V and 9 bases from J; junction bases left unmatched: 4. CDR1 and CDR2 (germline): MNHNY, SVGAGI (reference sequence). CDR3 size: 13 residues. The CDR3 nucleotides read TGTGCCAGCTGGACAGGGGGTTTTTCACCCCTCCACTTT. Translated, it gives CASWTGGFSPLHF.